Presented here are 9 T cell receptor beta chains from one specimen sequenced in a study of cytomegalovirus exposure and HLA in healthy donors. 13 Jbeta primers and 60 Vbeta primers were used for the PCR. TCRdb's copy holds only in-frame clones and misses some; the assay was immunoSEQ multiplex PCR. The sample contains about 200,000 clones, nearly 80% of which appear only once. Input material: PBMCs. The receptors derive from a man younger than 30 in good health and CMV-seronegative.

Comment on this clone: The junction and the germline gene differ at one end; a read error may be behind it. J is TRBJ2-1 and V is TRBV7-7; perhaps TRBD1 as D (6 bases). Germline CDR1 SSHAT, CDR2 FNYEAQ (reference sequence). The CDR3 consists of 16 residues. CDR3 nucleotide sequence: TGTGCTAGCAGCTCGCTTCGGACAGCTTCCTACAATGAGCAGTTCTTC. It is translated as CASSSLRTASYNEQFF.

V gene TRBV19 combines with J gene TRBJ2-3; 9 bases align to TRBD2. V lost 6 bases to trimming and J lost 3 bases; unmatched junction nucleotides: 13. Germline V gives CDR1 LNHDA, CDR2 SQIVND (reference sequence). The CDR3 runs 17 residues. CDR3 sequence (DNA): TGTGCCAGTAGGACGCGACATAGCGGGAGCGGGACAGATACGCAGTATTTT. The encoded protein is CASRTRHSGSGTDTQYF.

The chain combines TRBV4-3 with TRBJ1-5; 7 bases are a match to TRBD1. This CDR3 has 18 amino acids. The junction had 8 bases not matched to a gene; V was cut back by 0 bases and J by 0 bases. Per the germline V gene, CDR1 is LGHNA and CDR2 is YSLEER. CDR3 nucleotide sequence: TGCGCCAGCAGCCAAGAAACGGGGACAGTCTATAGCAATCAGCCCCAGCATTTT. Its translation: CASSQETGTVYSNQPQHF.

The rearrangement links TRBV15 to TRBJ1-5; possibly TRBD1 for D (6 bases). Looked up from germline, CDR1 is LNHNV and CDR2 is YYDKDF (reference sequence). V shed 5 bases and J shed 3 bases, with 14 bases lying between them. The CDR3 spans 15 residues. CDR3 DNA: TGTGCCACCAGCTCCCCAGGGGAGTACAATCAGCCCCAGCATTTT. This codes for CATSSPGEYNQPQHF.

This clone was seen a few times. CDR3 DNA: TGTGCCTGGAGTAAGACCGAGACTAGACTTACGAACGGGGAGCTGTTTTTT. Its translation: CAWSKTETRLTNGELFF. This chain joins TRBV30 and TRBJ2-2, with D tentatively TRBD2 (6 bases). Trimming left V 2 bases short and J 7 bases short, with 23 bases between. In germline, CDR1 is GTSNPN, CDR2 SVGIG (reference sequence). The CDR3 contains 17 residues. Based on the CDR3 plus reference TRBV30 and TRBJ2-2, the full variable domain is SQTIHQWPATLVQPVGSPLSLECTVEGTSNPNLYWYRQAAGRGLQLLFYSVGIGQISSEVPQNLSASRPQDRQFILSSKKLLLSDSGFYLCAWSKTETRLTNGELFFGEGSRLTVL.

This clone was observed once. The chain is built from TRBV5-8 and TRBJ1-5; TRBD1 aligns across 8 bases. The germline V gene encodes CDR1 SGHTS and CDR2 YDEGEE. With 4 bases clipped from V and 6 bases from J, the junction kept 9 bases outside the gene matches. The CDR3 runs to 15 residues. For the CDR3, the DNA is TGTGCCAGCAGCGACGGGCAGGGGGCTATTCAGCCCCAGCATTTT. Translating gives CASSDGQGAIQPQHF. Full variable domain (rest looked up from reference TRBV5-8 and TRBJ1-5): EAGVTQSPTHLIKTRGQQATLRCSPISGHTSVYWYQQALGLGLQFLLWYDEGEERNRGNFPPRFSGRQFPNYSSELNVNALELEDSALYLCASSDGQGAIQPQHFGDGTRLSIL.

This rearrangement joins TRBV18 to TRBJ1-1; TRBD1 might be the D (6 bases). The CDR3 is 14 amino acids. Trimming removed 2 bases from V and 2 bases from J, with 9 bases in between. Germline CDR1 reads KGHSH; CDR2 reads LQKENI. In DNA form, the CDR3 reads TGTGCCAGCTCACCAGCAGGGGTAAACACTGAAGCTTTCTTT. Encoded protein: CASSPAGVNTEAFF.

This clone was detected once. V gene TRBV6-1 combines with J gene TRBJ1-2; 9 bases are shared with TRBD1. Germline V gives CDR1 MNHNS, CDR2 SASEGT. The J segment lost 9 bases and the V segment lost 0 bases, leaving 14 bases of the junction unmatched. This CDR3 contains 17 residues. CDR3 coding DNA: TGTGCCAGCAGTGAAGCCCCGGGACAGGGTGCCGTGAGAAGCTACACCTTC. It yields the protein CASSEAPGQGAVRSYTF.

The count of this clone is one. This chain uses TRBV11-1 with TRBJ1-3; D possibly corresponds to TRBD1 (6 bases). Germline V gives CDR1 SGHAT, CDR2 FQDESV (reference sequence). The V end was cut by 3 bases, the J end by 0 bases, with 9 bases between. The CDR3 is 15 amino acids. CDR3 protein: CASSLDSSSGNTIYF. The CDR3 nucleotides read TGTGCCAGCAGCTTGGACAGTTCCTCTGGAAACACCATATATTTT.